The 17 T cell receptor beta chains in this list originate from one sample, sequenced in a study of blood T cell repertoires in COVID-19. Generated by immunoSEQ multiplex PCR, the TCRdb table keeps only in-frame clones and is missing some. The data contain 45,000 to 60,000 clones, roughly 85% of them singletons. Sequenced: peripheral blood. The receptors were gathered from a human donor in a cohort sampled during active COVID-19.

The genes are TRBV10-3 and TRBJ1-5; maybe TRBD1 (6 bases). V gave up 6 bases and J gave up 4 bases, with 10 bases separating them. The CDR3 is 13 residues long. From germline, CDR1 is ENHRY and CDR2 SYGVKD. This CDR3 is CAIRDSANQPQHF. CDR3 in DNA: TGTGCCATCAGGGACAGCGCTAATCAGCCCCAGCATTTT.

The chain is built from TRBV27 and TRBJ2-7; the match to TRBD2 covers 11 bases. J gave up 5 bases and V 6 bases, and 3 bases lay outside the gene matches. The CDR3 loop spans 13 amino acids. From germline, CDR1 is MNHEY and CDR2 SMNVEV (reference sequence). The CDR3 is CASRLAGAHEQYF. The CDR3 DNA sequence: TGTGCCAGCAGACTAGCGGGAGCCCACGAGCAGTACTTC.

This clone appeared once. The V call is TRBV30, the J call TRBJ2-6; 7 nucleotides align to TRBD2. The V segment lost 0 bases and the J segment 3 bases; nucleotides outside the gene matches: 5. This CDR3 has 16 residues. CDR1 GTSNPN and CDR2 SVGIG come from the germline V gene (reference sequence). The CDR3 region is CAWSVVRGSGANVLTF. CDR3 DNA: TGTGCCTGGAGTGTGGTCCGCGGGAGTGGGGCCAACGTCCTGACTTTC. The variable domain in full, with the rest retrieved from reference TRBV30 and TRBJ2-6, is SQTIHQWPATLVQPVGSPLSLECTVEGTSNPNLYWYRQAAGRGLQLLFYSVGIGQISSEVPQNLSASRPQDRQFILSSKKLLLSDSGFYLCAWSVVRGSGANVLTFGAGSRLTVL.

The CDR3 is CASNLPGNEQFF. The CDR3 bases are TGTGCCAGCAACTTGCCCGGGAATGAGCAGTTCTTC. The chain couples TRBV2 to TRBJ2-1; no firm D call. The CDR3 spans 12 residues. Germline CDR1 reads SNHLY; CDR2 reads FYNNEI. V was cut by 7 bases and J by 7 bases, with 11 bases left in between.

About this clone itself: Mismatch with germline at one junction end may stem from a read error. V and J are TRBV5-1 and TRBJ2-7; 8 bases map to TRBD2. The length of the CDR3 is 15 residues. CDR1 is SGHRS and CDR2 is YFSETQ in the germline V gene. The DNA for the CDR3 is TGCGCCAGCAGCTTGGATGGTCGGGCACCGGGAGGGATTTGGTTC. Translation gives CASSLDGRAPGGIWF.

The V call is TRBV12-3 or TRBV12-4, the J call TRBJ2-1; 9 bases match TRBD1. Losses at the gene ends were 6 bases for V and 10 bases for J; bases not matched to a gene: 1. CDR3 length equals 11 residues. In nucleotides, the CDR3 is TGTGCCAGCAGGGACAGGGGCGAGCAGTTCTTC. Its protein is CASRDRGEQFF.

The sample holds one count of this clone. In nucleotides, the CDR3 is TGTGCCAGCAGTCAACGGACAGGGGGCGTACTTTATAGCAATCAGCCCCAGCATTTT. It codes for CASSQRTGGVLYSNQPQHF. The rearrangement links TRBV6-6 to TRBJ1-5, with 11 bases that match TRBD1. CDR1 is MNHNY, CDR2 SVGAGI, per germline (reference sequence). The length of the CDR3 is 19 residues. J was trimmed by 0 bases and V by 5 bases; bases with no gene match: 12.

V is TRBV28 and J is TRBJ2-1; 9 nucleotides match TRBD1. Looked up from germline, CDR1 is MDHEN and CDR2 is SYDVKM. The CDR3 extends over 15 amino acids. V shed 10 bases, J shed 2 bases, and the junction held 9 bases outside the gene matches. The CDR3, as DNA: TGTGCCACCGGGGGACAGGGCCGCACCTACAATGAGCAGTTCTTC. It specifies CATGGQGRTYNEQFF.

The chain carries TRBV11-2 and TRBJ1-4; tentatively, D is TRBD1 (5 bases). The CDR3 spans 13 residues. CDR1 and CDR2 (germline): SGHAT, FQNNGV. V was clipped by 1 base and J by 5 bases, with 5 bases between them. In nucleotides, the CDR3 is TGTGCCAGCAGCTTAGGACAGAATGAAAAACTGTTTTTT. This codes for CASSLGQNEKLFF.

The chain uses TRBV19 and TRBJ2-4; 9 nucleotides line up with TRBD2. CDR1 LNHDA and CDR2 SQIVND come from the germline V gene (reference sequence). This CDR3 spans 12 amino acids. J lost 8 bases, V lost 4 bases, and 0 bases had no gene match. In DNA, the CDR3 is TGTGCCAGTAGTACTAGCGGGGACATTCAGTACTTC. Translation: CASSTSGDIQYF.

V usage is TRBV3-1 (or the pseudogene TRBV3-2) and J usage is TRBJ1-2, with TRBD1 as a possible D gene (5 bases). Trimming removed 0 bases from V and 2 bases from J, with 7 bases in between. Germline V gives CDR1 LGHDT, CDR2 YNNKEL (reference sequence). The CDR3 runs 14 residues. CDR3 loop: CASSQDSGNYGYTF. The CDR3 DNA reads TGTGCCAGCAGCCAAGACTCAGGGAACTATGGCTACACCTTC.

The chain uses TRBV4-1 and TRBJ2-7, with D possibly matching TRBD1 (5 bases). The CDR3 covers 17 residues. The V end was cut by 0 bases, the J end by 0 bases, with 15 bases between. The germline V gene encodes CDR1 MGHRA and CDR2 YSYEKL. CDR3 DNA sequence: TGCGCCAGCAGCCAAGATTTAGCAGACAGTAGCTCCTACGAGCAGTACTTC. Protein: CASSQDLADSSSYEQYF.

The chain combines TRBV11-1 with TRBJ1-6; no firm D call. The CDR3 is made up of 13 amino acids. Germline CDR1 SGHAT, CDR2 FQDESV (reference sequence). V was pared by 5 bases and J by 10 bases, with 12 bases between. CDR3 loop: CASSPARMSPLHF. CDR3 bases: TGTGCCAGCAGCCCCGCGAGGATGTCACCCCTCCACTTT.

The V and J genes are TRBV30 and TRBJ2-1, with 7 positions matching TRBD1. V was clipped by 7 bases and J by 8 bases; unmatched bases: 11. Germline CDR1 GTSNPN, CDR2 SVGIG (reference sequence). The CDR3 consists of 13 residues. CDR3 nucleotide sequence: TGTGCCTCGGGACAGAGGAAGGATGATGAGCAGTTCTTC. Its translation: CASGQRKDDEQFF.

In this sample, this clone turned up a few times. This chain joins TRBV19 and TRBJ1-1; 9 bases agree with TRBD1. The CDR3 totals 13 residues. V trimming: 9 bases; J trimming: 10 bases; junction bases outside the gene matches: 12. CDR1 and CDR2 (germline): LNHDA, SQIVND (reference sequence). CDR3 region: CASSRDRGLGAFF. In nucleotides, the CDR3 is TGTGCCAGCTCCCGAGACAGGGGGTTAGGAGCTTTCTTT.

This clone was recorded once. The chain employs TRBV2 and TRBJ1-6; D is unresolved. The V gene's germline CDR1 is SNHLY and CDR2 FYNNEI. CDR3 length: 15 amino acids. The V end was cut by 6 bases, the J end by 0 bases, with 9 bases between. CDR3 DNA: TGTGCCAGCAGCGCCCTGAGCTCCTATAATTCACCCCTCCACTTT. This sequence encodes CASSALSSYNSPLHF. The full variable domain, its missing parts supplied by reference TRBV2 and TRBJ1-6, is EPEVTQTPSHQVTQMGQEVILRCVPISNHLYFYWYRQILGQKVEFLVSFYNNEISEKSEIFDDQFSVERPDGSNFTLKIRSTKLEDSAMYFCASSALSSYNSPLHFGNGTRLTVT.

The gene calls are TRBV15 and TRBJ1-3, with D unresolved. In germline, CDR1 is LNHNV, CDR2 YYDKDF (reference sequence). Trimming pared 4 bases from V and 1 base from J, leaving 8 bases between. This CDR3 is 14 amino acids long. CDR3 loop: CATSIGGSGNTIYF. CDR3 nucleotides: TGTGCCACCAGCATTGGAGGGTCTGGAAACACCATATATTTT.